These 22 T cell receptor beta chains originate from one sample sequenced in a study of siplizumab effects on memory and regulatory T cells. The assay was immunoSEQ multiplex PCR, and TCRdb's table has in-frame clones only and misses some. The sample has around 58,000 clones, 83% seen once. What was sequenced was memory CD4+ T cells sorted from blood. The source is a human donor in good health.

This chain uses TRBV10-3 with TRBJ2-3, with 8 bases aligning to TRBD2. Germline CDR1 is ENHRY and CDR2 is SYGVKD. Trimming removed 8 bases from V and 4 bases from J; junction bases left unmatched: 8. The CDR3 extends over 14 amino acids. CDR3 nucleotides: TGTGCCATCCTCGACAGCGGGGGTTCAGATACGCAGTATTTT. Its translation is CAILDSGGSDTQYF.

The genes are TRBV2 and TRBJ2-6; D not resolved. The CDR3 loop spans 19 amino acids. V lost 0 bases and J lost 4, with 19 bases in between. From germline, CDR1 is SNHLY and CDR2 FYNNEI. CDR3 coding DNA: TGTGCCAGCAGTGAAGCGCTTCTACAAAGAACGCAAGGGGCCAACGTCCTGACTTTC. Translating it yields CASSEALLQRTQGANVLTF.

The rearrangement joins TRBV2 to TRBJ2-3; 12 bases match TRBD2. The V segment lost 8 bases and the J segment 11 bases; nucleotides outside the gene matches: 20. This CDR3 is 17 amino acids long. Germline-derived CDR1 and CDR2 are SNHLY and FYNNEI. The CDR3 protein is CASPYTAGLAGPLGQYF. The CDR3 DNA reads as TGTGCCAGCCCCTACACCGCGGGACTAGCGGGCCCGTTGGGGCAGTATTTT.

The chain employs TRBV5-6 and TRBJ1-2; the D is unclear. The CDR3 extends over 12 amino acids. Trimming removed 2 bases from V and 7 bases from J, with 9 bases in between. The germline gives CDR1 SGHDT, CDR2 YYEEEE. CDR3 loop: CASSFTMTGYTF. The CDR3 DNA is TGTGCCAGCAGCTTCACTATGACTGGCTACACCTTC.

The chain links TRBV7-9 to TRBJ2-2; 14 bases are a match to TRBD2. V shed 8 bases and J 5 bases; nucleotides not matched to a gene: 7. Germline V gene data show CDR1 as SEHNR and CDR2 as FQNEAQ (reference sequence). The CDR3 is 16 residues long. The CDR3 protein is CASPGTSGSGTGELFF. The CDR3 coding sequence is TGTGCCAGCCCCGGGACTAGCGGGAGTGGAACCGGGGAGCTGTTTTTT.

The chain links TRBV5-4 to TRBJ2-5; the match to TRBD1 covers 9 bases. CDR1 is SGHNT, CDR2 YYREEE, per germline (reference sequence). The CDR3 contains 16 residues. The J segment lost 2 bases and the V segment lost 4 bases, leaving 9 bases of the junction unmatched. The CDR3 here is CASSPGQGPQQETQYF. CDR3 coding DNA: TGTGCCAGCAGCCCCGGACAGGGGCCACAGCAAGAGACCCAGTACTTC.

The rearrangement links TRBV14 to TRBJ2-3, with D perhaps matching TRBD2 (5 bases). The CDR3 has 14 amino acids. Germline V CDR1 and CDR2: SGHDN, FVKESK. The ends were cut back, 1 base at V and 8 bases at J, with 13 bases in the middle. The CDR3, as DNA: TGTGCCAGCAGCCAAGGGGAGATGCGAGGTACGCAGTATTTT. It codes for CASSQGEMRGTQYF.

The chain couples TRBV7-2 to TRBJ1-4, with D possibly being TRBD1 (6 bases). Germline CDR1 is SGHTA and CDR2 is FQGNSA. There are 16 residues in the CDR3. The V end lost 3 bases, the J end lost 3 bases, and 14 bases lay between the germline ends. In nucleotides, the CDR3 is TGTGCCAGCAGCTTGCAAGGGGGGGCGGCTAATGAAAAACTGTTTTTT. Protein sequence: CASSLQGGAANEKLFF.

V gene TRBV19 combines with J gene TRBJ1-5; D remains ambiguous. V gave up 5 bases and J gave up 0 bases, with 11 bases separating them. Germline V gene lookup returns CDR1 LNHDA and CDR2 SQIVND (reference sequence). This CDR3 spans 15 amino acids. The CDR3 DNA reads TGTGCCAGTAGTCCCGGGGAATATAGCAATCAGCCCCAGCATTTT. Translation gives CASSPGEYSNQPQHF.

This chain links TRBV19 with TRBJ1-5; D might be TRBD1 (5 bases). The CDR3 has 16 amino acids. V was pared by 5 bases and J by 6 bases, with 20 bases between. CDR1 is LNHDA and CDR2 is SQIVND in the germline V gene (reference sequence). CDR3 sequence: CASSGREQGRGQPQHF. CDR3 DNA sequence: TGTGCCAGTAGTGGTAGGGAGCAGGGAAGGGGTCAGCCCCAGCATTTT.

The rearrangement uses TRBV11-2 and TRBJ2-5, with D unresolved. V was clipped by 4 bases and J by 1 base, with 1 base between them. From germline, CDR1 is SGHAT and CDR2 FQNNGV. The CDR3 spans 11 residues. CDR3 in amino acids: CASSSQETQYF. Written as DNA, the CDR3 is TGTGCCAGCAGCTCCCAAGAGACCCAGTACTTC.

V and J are TRBV9 and TRBJ2-1; a possible D gene is TRBD2 (5 bases). The germline V and J ends were trimmed by 3 bases and 4 bases, with 17 bases remaining between them. The germline V gene has CDR1 SGDLS and CDR2 YYNGEE. This CDR3 region has 16 residues. The CDR3 sequence: CASSARTLYGYNEQFF. The CDR3 nucleotides read TGTGCCAGCAGCGCACGGACTCTTTATGGTTACAATGAGCAGTTCTTC.

This clone has more than one count but fewer than ten. V usage is TRBV29-1 and J usage is TRBJ1-5, with 9 bases matching TRBD1. V lost 7 bases and J lost 4; bases outside the gene matches: 8. The CDR3 sequence is 14 residues long. Germline CDR1 and CDR2: SQVTM and ANQGSEA. DNA of the CDR3: TGCAGCGCCCGGTCCGGGACAGGGAATCAGCCCCAGCATTTT. It codes for CSARSGTGNQPQHF. Variable domain in full (rest from reference TRBV29-1 and TRBJ1-5): SAVISQKPSRDICQRGTSLTIQCQVDSQVTMMFWYRQQPGQSLTLIATANQGSEATYESGFVIDKFPISRPNLTFSTLTVSNMSPEDSSIYLCSARSGTGNQPQHFGDGTRLSIL.

The chain joins TRBV28 to TRBJ2-2; D is undetermined. Germline V gene data show CDR1 as MDHEN and CDR2 as SYDVKM. There are 13 residues in the CDR3. Deletions cut 6 bases from V and 0 bases from J, with 5 bases between. CDR3 bases: TGTGCCAGCAGCCCTCCGAACACCGGGGAGCTGTTTTTT. Translating gives CASSPPNTGELFF.

The chain carries TRBV6-5 and TRBJ2-7; 7 bases agree with TRBD1. Per germline, CDR1 MNHEY and CDR2 SVGAGI. This CDR3 has 13 residues. J gave up 2 bases and V 5 bases, and 3 bases lay outside the gene matches. In nucleotides, the CDR3 is TGTGCCAGCAGTAGGGGACAGACCTACGAGCAGTACTTC. It translates to CASSRGQTYEQYF.

This chain uses TRBV6-5 with TRBJ1-3; unclear D gene. The CDR3 length is 16 residues. CDR1 is MNHEY and CDR2 is SVGAGI in the germline V gene. Deletions cut 0 bases from V and 6 bases from J, with 15 bases between. The CDR3 DNA follows: TGTGCCAGCAGTTACTCAATAGGTCTTGAGTCAAACACCATATATTTT. Translating gives CASSYSIGLESNTIYF.

There are a few counts of this clone. The chain uses TRBV2 and TRBJ2-7; D uncertain. The V end lost 6 bases, the J end lost 3 bases, and 12 bases lay between the germline ends. The CDR3 runs to 13 residues. Germline CDR1 and CDR2: SNHLY and FYNNEI. The CDR3 here is CASRRSILYEQYF. The CDR3 DNA reads as TGTGCCAGCAGAAGGAGTATACTCTACGAGCAGTACTTC.

V usage is TRBV7-8 and J usage is TRBJ2-1; TRBD1 is a possible D gene (5 bases). The germline gives CDR1 SGHVS, CDR2 FQNEAQ. V shed 2 bases and J shed 8 bases, with 13 bases lying between them. The CDR3 sequence is 14 residues long. CDR3 sequence reads: CASSLRYGADEQFF. Here the CDR3 DNA reads TGTGCCAGCAGCTTAAGGTATGGGGCTGATGAGCAGTTCTTC.

The chain is built from TRBV11-2 and TRBJ2-1; D may correspond to TRBD1 or TRBD2 (6 bases each). CDR1 is SGHAT, CDR2 FQNNGV, per germline. V gave up 6 bases and J gave up 4 bases, with 13 bases separating them. CDR3 size: 14 residues. The chain's CDR3 is CASRQGLQYNEQFF. The DNA of the CDR3 is TGTGCCAGCAGACAGGGACTTCAATACAATGAGCAGTTCTTC.

This chain joins TRBV5-1 and TRBJ1-1; no reliable D call. This CDR3 has 14 residues. CDR1 SGHRS and CDR2 YFSETQ come from the germline V gene. V shed 1 base and J shed 1 base, with 8 bases lying between them. CDR3 bases: TGCGCCAGCAGCTTGCTGACCGAGAACACTGAAGCTTTCTTT. This sequence encodes CASSLLTENTEAFF.

The chain joins TRBV30 to TRBJ2-3; D is ambiguous. There are 14 residues in the CDR3. The V end lost 0 bases, the J end lost 2 bases, and 9 bases lay between the germline ends. Per the germline V gene, CDR1 is GTSNPN and CDR2 is SVGIG (reference sequence). In DNA, the CDR3 is TGTGCCTGGAGTGTTGGCGGCATCACAGATACGCAGTATTTT. It encodes CAWSVGGITDTQYF.

The V gene is TRBV28, the J gene TRBJ2-7; 9 nucleotides agree with TRBD2. Germline lookup yields CDR1 MDHEN and CDR2 SYDVKM. The CDR3 loop spans 14 amino acids. Trimming at V came to 4 bases and at J to 4 bases, leaving 5 bases not matched to a gene. The CDR3 DNA is TGTGCCAGCAGTTATCGGACTAGCGCGTACGAGCAGTACTTC. It encodes CASSYRTSAYEQYF.